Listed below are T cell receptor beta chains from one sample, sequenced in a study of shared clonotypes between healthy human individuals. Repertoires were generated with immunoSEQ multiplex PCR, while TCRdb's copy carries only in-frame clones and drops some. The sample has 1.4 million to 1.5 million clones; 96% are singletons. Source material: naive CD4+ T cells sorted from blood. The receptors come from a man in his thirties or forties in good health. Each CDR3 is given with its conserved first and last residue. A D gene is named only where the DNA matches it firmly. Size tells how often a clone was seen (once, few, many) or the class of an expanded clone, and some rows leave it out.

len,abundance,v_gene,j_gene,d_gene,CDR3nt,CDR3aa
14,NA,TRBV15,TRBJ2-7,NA,TGTGCCACCAGCAGAAACCACAGGGGGGGCGAGCAGTACTTC,CATSRNHRGGEQYF
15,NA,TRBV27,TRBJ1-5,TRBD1,TGTGCCAGCCGAGGGGACAGGGCAAGCAATCAGCCCCAGCATTTT,CASRGDRASNQPQHF
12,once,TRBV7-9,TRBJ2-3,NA,TGTGCCAGCAGCTTAGTCGCAGATACGCAGTATTTT,CASSLVADTQYF
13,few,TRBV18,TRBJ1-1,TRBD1,TGTGCCAGCTCACCACCGGGACAGGAAGAAGCTTTCTTT,CASSPPGQEEAFF
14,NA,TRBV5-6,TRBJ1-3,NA,TGTGCCAGCAGCGTTCCGGGACTCGGAAACACCATATATTTT,CASSVPGLGNTIYF
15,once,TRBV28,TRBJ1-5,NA,TGTGCCAGCAGTTTTTTGTTCCGAAGCAATCAGCCCCAGCATTTT,CASSFLFRSNQPQHF
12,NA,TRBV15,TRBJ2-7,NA,TGTGCCACCAGCGATACCCTTAGAGAGCAGTACTTC,CATSDTLREQYF
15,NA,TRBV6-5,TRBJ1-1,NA,TGTGCCAGCAGTGTACTAAGACCTGTTGACACTGAAGCTTTCTTT,CASSVLRPVDTEAFF
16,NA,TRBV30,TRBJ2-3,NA,TGTGCCTGGAGTGTATGGAGAGGGGGGCTCACAGATACGCAGTATTTT,CAWSVWRGGLTDTQYF
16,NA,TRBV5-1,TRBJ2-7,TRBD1,TGCGCCAGCAGTTTGAATTTACAGGGGCATTGGGGGGAGCAGTACTTC,CASSLNLQGHWGEQYF
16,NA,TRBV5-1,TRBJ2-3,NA,TGCGCCAGCAGCGTCGGACTACCCGCTACCTCAGATACGCAGTATTTT,CASSVGLPATSDTQYF
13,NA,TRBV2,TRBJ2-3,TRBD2,TGTGCCAGCAGCGGGAGGGGGTCAGATACGCAGTATTTT,CASSGRGSDTQYF
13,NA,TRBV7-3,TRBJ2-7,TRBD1,TGTGCCAGCAGCTCCCGACAGGGAACCGAGCAGTACTTC,CASSSRQGTEQYF
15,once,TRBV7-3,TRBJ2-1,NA,TGTGCCAGCAGCCTTAAAGGAAGCTCCTACAATGAGCAGTTCTTC,CASSLKGSSYNEQFF
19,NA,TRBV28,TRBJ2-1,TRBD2,TGTGCCAGCACATCAATCCAGGGGACTAGCGGGAGATCCTACAATGAGCAGTTCTTC,CASTSIQGTSGRSYNEQFF
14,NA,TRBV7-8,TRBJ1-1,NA,TGTGCCAGCAGCTTCGAGCAGGATTTCTCTGAAGCTTTCTTT,CASSFEQDFSEAFF
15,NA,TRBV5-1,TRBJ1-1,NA,TGCGCCAGCAGCTTCCTTACAGGGATGAACACTGAAGCTTTCTTT,CASSFLTGMNTEAFF
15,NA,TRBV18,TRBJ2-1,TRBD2,TGTGCCAGCTCACCTATCAGCGGGGTATCCAATGAGCAGTTCTTC,CASSPISGVSNEQFF
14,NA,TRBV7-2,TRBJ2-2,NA,NA,CASSLGFGAGELFF
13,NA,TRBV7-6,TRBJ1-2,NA,TGTGCCAGCAGCTTAGCGTGGGGTGGAGGCTACACCTTC,CASSLAWGGGYTF
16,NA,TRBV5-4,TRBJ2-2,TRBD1,TGTGCCAGCAGCTTGCAGGGGGCAGCGGACACCGGGGAGCTGTTTTTT,CASSLQGAADTGELFF
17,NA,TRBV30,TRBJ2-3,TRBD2,TGTGCCTGGAGTAAGACCGTAGCGGGAGTTTTCGCAGATACGCAGTATTTT,CAWSKTVAGVFADTQYF
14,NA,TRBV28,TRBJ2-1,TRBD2,TGTGCCACCCAAGCGGGAGGGCCCAGGGGTGAGCAGTTCTTC,CATQAGGPRGEQFF
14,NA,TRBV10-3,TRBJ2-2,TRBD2,TGTGCCATCAGTAGCGGGAGAATCTACGGGGAGCTGTTTTTT,CAISSGRIYGELFF
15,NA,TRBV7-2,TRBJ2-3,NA,TGTGCCAGCAGCACCACGTGGCGGGTGGGAGATACGCAGTATTTT,CASSTTWRVGDTQYF
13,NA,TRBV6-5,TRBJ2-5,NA,TGTGCCAGCATCGACCCCGGTGGAGAGACCCAGTACTTC,CASIDPGGETQYF
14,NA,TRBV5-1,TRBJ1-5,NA,TGCGCCAGCAGTCCAGGGGACGACAATCAGCCCCAGCATTTT,CASSPGDDNQPQHF
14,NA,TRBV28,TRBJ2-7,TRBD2,TGTGCCAGCATCGATACCGGACTAGCCTACGAGCAGTACTTC,CASIDTGLAYEQYF
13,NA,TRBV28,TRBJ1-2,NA,TGTGCCAGCAGTTTACAGGGGACCTATGGCTACACCTTC,CASSLQGTYGYTF
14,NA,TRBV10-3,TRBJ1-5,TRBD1,TGTGCCATCAGTCTCACAGGGGGGGATCAGCCCCAGCATTTT,CAISLTGGDQPQHF
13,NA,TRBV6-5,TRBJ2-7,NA,TGTGCCAGCCAAGTAGCCCGCATGGACGAGCAGTACTTC,CASQVARMDEQYF
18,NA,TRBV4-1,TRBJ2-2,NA,TGCGCCAGGGTGGTCGATGGGGTGTCAGGGAAGGGTGTCGGGGAGCTGTTTTTT,CARVVDGVSGKGVGELFF
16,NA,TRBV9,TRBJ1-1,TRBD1,TGTGCCAGCAGCCCGACAGGGGGCGCGTCTAACACTGAAGCTTTCTTT,CASSPTGGASNTEAFF
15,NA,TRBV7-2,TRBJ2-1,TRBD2,TGTGCCAGCAGCACATCTAGCGGGAGGAGGAATGAGCAGTTCTTC,CASSTSSGRRNEQFF
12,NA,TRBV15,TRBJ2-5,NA,TGTGCCGCGGGATATTTCGGAGAGACCCAGTACTTC,CAAGYFGETQYF
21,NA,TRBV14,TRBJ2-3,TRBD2,TGTGCCAGCAGCCAAGAATTCTTACTAGCGGGATTGGAGGGTTGGACAGATACGCAGTATTTT,CASSQEFLLAGLEGWTDTQYF
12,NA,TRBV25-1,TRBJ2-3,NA,TGTGCCAGCAGCGAGGCGGCAGATACGCAGTATTTT,CASSEAADTQYF
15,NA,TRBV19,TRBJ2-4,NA,TGTGCCAGTAGTATTGGGCAGGGGGCCAAAAACATTCAGTACTTC,CASSIGQGAKNIQYF
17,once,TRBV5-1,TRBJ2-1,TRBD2,TGCGCCAGCAGCTTACTAGCGGGAGGGCCACCCTACAATGAGCAGTTCTTC,CASSLLAGGPPYNEQFF
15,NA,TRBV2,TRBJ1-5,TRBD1,TGTGCCAGCAGCGGGACAGGGGGCAAGCGGCAGCCCCAGCATTTT,CASSGTGGKRQPQHF
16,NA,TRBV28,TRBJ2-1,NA,TGTGCCAGCAGATCCTGGGACTTGAGCTCCTACAATGAGCAGTTCTTC,CASRSWDLSSYNEQFF
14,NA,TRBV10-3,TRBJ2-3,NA,TGTGCCATCAGGACCCAAGCCTCTCCAGATACGCAGTATTTT,CAIRTQASPDTQYF
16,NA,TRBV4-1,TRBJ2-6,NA,TGCGCCAGCAGCCAAGGAAAGCTCGCTGGGGCCAACGTCCTGACTTTC,CASSQGKLAGANVLTF
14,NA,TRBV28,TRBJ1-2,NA,TGTGCCAGCAGTTTATGGGGGAATCGGGACGGCTACACCTTC,CASSLWGNRDGYTF
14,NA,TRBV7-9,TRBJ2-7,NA,TGTGCCAGCAGCCCCCAGGTTCTGTGGTGGGAGCAGTACTTC,CASSPQVLWWEQYF
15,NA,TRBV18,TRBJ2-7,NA,TGTGCCAGCTCACCGGCTCCTCACCGAAACTACGAGCAGTACTTC,CASSPAPHRNYEQYF
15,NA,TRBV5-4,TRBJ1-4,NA,TGTGCCAGCAGCTGGTCTTTCGCAACTAATGAAAAACTGTTTTTT,CASSWSFATNEKLFF
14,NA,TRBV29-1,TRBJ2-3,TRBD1,TGCAGCGTTGAAAGGGGGCGCATGACAGATACGCAGTATTTT,CSVERGRMTDTQYF
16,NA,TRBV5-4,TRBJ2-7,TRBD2,TGTGCCAGCAGCTTGGAGGCTGGCGGGAGAGGATACGAGCAGTACTTC,CASSLEAGGRGYEQYF
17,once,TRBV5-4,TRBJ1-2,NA,TGTGCCAGCAGCGCCGGACAGTGGGCGCGAACTGGCTATGGCTACACCTTC,CASSAGQWARTGYGYTF
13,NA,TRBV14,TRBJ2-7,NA,TGTGCCAGCAGCCAAGCGCTGGACTACGAGCAGTACTTC,CASSQALDYEQYF
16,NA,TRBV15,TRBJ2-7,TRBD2,TGTGCCACCAGCAGAGATCCTAGCGGGAGGGCTGGAGAGCAGTACTTC,CATSRDPSGRAGEQYF
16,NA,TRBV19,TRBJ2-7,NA,TGTGCCAGTAGTATAGACTTGTGGGAGTTCAGGAACGAGCAGTACTTC,CASSIDLWEFRNEQYF
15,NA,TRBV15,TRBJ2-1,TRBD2,TGTGCCACCAGCAGAGCTGGCGGGAGGTACAATGAGCAGTTCTTC,CATSRAGGRYNEQFF
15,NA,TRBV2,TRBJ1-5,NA,TGTGCCAGCAGCGTCGGGACGGGTAGCAATCAGCCCCAGCATTTT,CASSVGTGSNQPQHF
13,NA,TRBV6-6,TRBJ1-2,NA,TGTGCCAGCAGTTATGCGGTGAACTATGGCTACACCTTC,CASSYAVNYGYTF
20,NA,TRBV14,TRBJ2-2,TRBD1,TGTGCCAGCAGCCAAAAAGTCGGGACAGGGGGAATAAAGAACACCGGGGAGCTGTTTTTT,CASSQKVGTGGIKNTGELFF
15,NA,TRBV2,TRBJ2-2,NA,TGTGCCAGCAGGAGAAATAGCGGGAACACCGGGGAGCTGTTTTTT,CASRRNSGNTGELFF
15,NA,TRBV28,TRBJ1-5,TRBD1,TGTGCCAGCATCCTTGATCAGGGGGCTCATCAGCCCCAGCATTTT,CASILDQGAHQPQHF
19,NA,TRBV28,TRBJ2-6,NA,TGTGCCAGCAGTTTATTTCAGGGTAGGGGTACCTCTGGGGCCAACGTCCTGACTTTC,CASSLFQGRGTSGANVLTF